Each of the 27 T cell receptor beta chains below was sequenced from the same sample in a study of blood T cell repertoires in COVID-19. Generated by immunoSEQ multiplex PCR, the TCRdb table keeps only in-frame clones and is missing some. The sample holds about 170,000 clones, 80% to 90% seen once. The material sequenced was peripheral blood. The receptor set was obtained from an elderly woman with acute or convalescent COVID-19.

The chain links TRBV7-2 to TRBJ2-7; D might be TRBD1 (6 bases). The ends were cut back, 5 bases at V and 6 bases at J, with 23 bases in the middle. The germline CDR1 and CDR2 sequences are SGHTA and FQGNSA. The CDR3 covers 16 residues. Here the CDR3 reads CASSLAMGTRWGEQYF. DNA of the CDR3: TGTGCCAGCAGCCTCGCCATGGGGACAAGGTGGGGCGAGCAGTACTTC.

The chain uses TRBV23-1 and TRBJ2-2, with TRBD1 identical over 9 bases. TRBV23-1 belongs to the ORF category, with a function that is uncertain. CDR3 length equals 17 residues. V was pared by 6 bases and J by 5 bases, with 13 bases of the junction left unmatched. The CDR3 here is CASRPRDRVPLTGELFF. The CDR3 DNA is TGCGCCAGCAGACCTCGGGACAGGGTTCCCCTGACCGGGGAGCTGTTTTTT.

This chain uses TRBV7-9 with TRBJ1-2; tentatively, D is TRBD1 (5 bases). Between the trimmed V and J ends, which lost 2 bases and 0 bases, there was a span of 10 bases. The CDR3 totals 15 residues. CDR1 SEHNR and CDR2 FQNEAQ come from the germline V gene (reference sequence). CDR3 sequence reads: CASSLLTGTNYGYTF. DNA for the CDR3: TGTGCCAGCAGCTTACTAACAGGAACTAACTATGGCTACACCTTC.

The chain joins TRBV29-1 to TRBJ2-1, with D maybe TRBD1 (7 bases). Germline V gene data show CDR1 as SQVTM and CDR2 as ANQGSEA. This CDR3 is 17 amino acids long. V gave up 4 bases and J gave up 4 bases, with 23 bases separating them. The CDR3 nucleotides read TGCAGCGTTGGATGGAACAGGGGAGGAACGAGTTACAATGAGCAGTTCTTC. Residues: CSVGWNRGGTSYNEQFF.

The chain uses TRBV5-4 and TRBJ2-3, with 10 bases that match TRBD2. Germline CDR1 and CDR2: SGHNT and YYREEE (reference sequence). V trimming: 0 bases; J trimming: 0 bases; junction bases outside the gene matches: 7. The CDR3 sequence is 18 residues long. CDR3 DNA sequence: TGTGCCAGCAGCTTGGTCGGTAGCGGGGGGTCTAGCACAGATACGCAGTATTTT. It specifies CASSLVGSGGSSTDTQYF.

The chain combines TRBV19 with TRBJ1-2; TRBD1 agrees at 9 bases. Germline-derived CDR1 and CDR2 are LNHDA and SQIVND (reference sequence). V lost 5 bases to trimming and J lost 1 base; unmatched junction nucleotides: 2. The CDR3 is 14 residues long. The CDR3 loop reads CASSGQGFNYGYTF. CDR3 nucleotide sequence: TGTGCCAGTAGTGGACAGGGGTTTAACTATGGCTACACCTTC.

The V and J genes are TRBV27 and TRBJ1-2; tentatively, D is TRBD1 (5 bases). This CDR3 is 14 amino acids long. The V and J ends lost 5 bases and 3 bases respectively, with 13 bases between them. The germline V gene has CDR1 MNHEY and CDR2 SMNVEV (reference sequence). CDR3 sequence reads: CASSPEWGDYGYTF. The CDR3 DNA is TGTGCCAGCAGTCCCGAGTGGGGGGACTATGGCTACACCTTC.

V usage is TRBV25-1 and J usage is TRBJ1-2; perhaps TRBD1 as D (5 bases). The CDR3 loop spans 14 amino acids. CDR1 is MGHDK and CDR2 is SYGVNS in the germline V gene. V was clipped by 3 bases and J by 4 bases, with 12 bases between them. This CDR3 reads CASSDGGWSYGYTF. DNA for the CDR3: TGTGCCAGCAGTGATGGGGGGTGGTCCTATGGCTACACCTTC.

This clone was seen just once. The rearrangement joins TRBV7-8 to TRBJ2-1; 8 positions match TRBD2. The trim removed 1 base at V and 6 bases at J, leaving 5 bases unmatched. This CDR3 comprises 15 residues. Per the germline V gene, CDR1 is SGHVS and CDR2 is FQNEAQ. CDR3 residues: CASSLVAGGGNEQFF. CDR3 in DNA: TGTGCCAGCAGCTTAGTGGCGGGAGGAGGCAATGAGCAGTTCTTC.

This chain connects TRBV4-1 to TRBJ1-6, with TRBD1 as a possible D gene (5 bases). In germline, CDR1 is MGHRA, CDR2 YSYEKL. The V end was cut by 0 bases, the J end by 1 base, with 13 bases between. This CDR3 has 18 residues. This CDR3 is CASSQEAPRASYNSPLHF. CDR3 sequence (DNA): TGCGCCAGCAGCCAAGAGGCTCCCAGGGCGTCCTATAATTCACCCCTCCACTTT.

The chain uses TRBV29-1 and TRBJ2-7; TRBD1 might be the D (6 bases). The V end lost 6 bases, the J end lost 0 bases, and 15 bases lay between the germline ends. Germline CDR1 reads SQVTM; CDR2 reads ANQGSEA. The CDR3 is 14 amino acids. In DNA form, the CDR3 reads TGCAGCGTCGCTGATGACAGGAGCTCCTACGAGCAGTACTTC. This translates into CSVADDRSSYEQYF.

V usage is TRBV5-4 and J usage is TRBJ2-5; TRBD1 matches 9 bases. The CDR3 contains 14 residues. Germline lookup yields CDR1 SGHNT and CDR2 YYREEE (reference sequence). V dropped 7 bases and J dropped 5; count of bases not matched to a gene: 9. DNA for the CDR3: TGTGCCAGCGGAATACAGGGGGCGAGGGAGACCCAGTACTTC. Amino acids: CASGIQGARETQYF.

The J gene is TRBJ2-5, the V gene TRBV18; D is ambiguous. The CDR3 contains 12 residues. CDR1 and CDR2 (germline): KGHSH, LQKENI. Trimming cost V 2 bases and J 5 bases, with 6 bases left between them. CDR3 nucleotides: TGTGCCAGCTCACCAGAGAGGGAGACCCAGTACTTC. Amino acid sequence: CASSPERETQYF.

The chain is built from TRBV7-2 and TRBJ2-7; TRBD2 agrees at 8 bases. The germline V gene has CDR1 SGHTA and CDR2 FQGNSA. With 3 bases clipped from V and 1 base from J, the junction kept 5 bases outside the gene matches. CDR3 length: 15 amino acids. CDR3 DNA sequence: TGTGCCAGCAGCTTCGGCGGGGGGACATCCTACGAGCAGTACTTC. Translation: CASSFGGGTSYEQYF.

CDR3 loop: CSTRGRDGAYNEQFF. In DNA form, the CDR3 reads TGCAGCACCAGGGGCCGGGACGGAGCCTACAATGAGCAGTTCTTC. The gene calls are TRBV29-1 and TRBJ2-1; TRBD1 might be the D (6 bases). V was clipped by 8 bases and J by 2 bases, with 19 bases between them. CDR3 length: 15 residues. The germline V gene encodes CDR1 SQVTM and CDR2 ANQGSEA.

The rearrangement links TRBV7-2 to TRBJ2-2, with TRBD1 matching over 11 bases. The germline CDR1 and CDR2 sequences are SGHTA and FQGNSA. Germline trimming cut 3 bases from V and 7 bases from J; bases unmatched to any gene: 4. This CDR3 is 15 amino acids long. The CDR3 region is CASSFGQGAGGELFF. CDR3 DNA: TGTGCCAGCAGCTTCGGACAGGGGGCGGGCGGGGAGCTGTTTTTT.

This chain links TRBV6-5 with TRBJ2-1, with 12 bases aligning to TRBD2. Unmatched junction bases numbered 7, after V lost 6 bases and J lost 7 bases. This CDR3 is built from 15 residues. Germline CDR1 is MNHEY and CDR2 is SVGAGI. Here the CDR3 reads CASRTTSGSRNEQFF. CDR3 nucleotide sequence: TGTGCCAGCAGGACGACTAGCGGGAGTCGGAATGAGCAGTTCTTC.

This clone was recorded only once. The rearrangement uses TRBV29-1 and TRBJ1-5; TRBD1 agrees at 7 bases. V shed 4 bases, J shed 4 bases, and the junction held 7 bases outside the gene matches. Germline V gene sequence: CDR1 SQVTM, CDR2 ANQGSEA. CDR3 length: 14 amino acids. CDR3 nucleotides: TGCAGCGTTGCCCCGACAGGGCGAAATCAGCCCCAGCATTTT. Translated: CSVAPTGRNQPQHF. Based on the CDR3 plus reference TRBV29-1 and TRBJ1-5, the full variable domain is SAVISQKPSRDICQRGTSLTIQCQVDSQVTMMFWYRQQPGQSLTLIATANQGSEATYESGFVIDKFPISRPNLTFSTLTVSNMSPEDSSIYLCSVAPTGRNQPQHFGDGTRLSIL.

J is TRBJ1-1 and V is TRBV7-8; D is possibly TRBD1 (5 bases). CDR3 length: 15 residues. The germline V and J ends were trimmed by 0 bases and 1 base, with 9 bases remaining between them. Germline CDR1 is SGHVS and CDR2 is FQNEAQ. The CDR3 is CASSLAGRGNTEAFF. Here the CDR3 DNA reads TGTGCCAGCAGCTTAGCGGGGCGGGGGAACACTGAAGCTTTCTTT.

This clone was observed a single time. J is TRBJ1-6 and V is TRBV7-2; 11 positions agree with TRBD1. This CDR3 is 16 amino acids long. V shed 4 bases and J 7 bases; nucleotides not matched to a gene: 6. Per the germline V gene, CDR1 is SGHTA and CDR2 is FQGNSA. The CDR3 nucleotides read TGTGCCAGCAGCTCTAGAAGGACAGGGGGCAATTCACCCCTCCACTTT. As protein: CASSSRRTGGNSPLHF. The whole variable domain, filled in from reference TRBV7-2 and TRBJ1-6, reads GAGVSQSPSNKVTEKGKDVELRCDPISGHTALYWYRQSLGQGLEFLIYFQGNSAPDKSGLPSDRFSAERTGGSVSTLTIQRTQQEDSAVYLCASSSRRTGGNSPLHFGNGTRLTVT.

The V and J genes are TRBV5-8 and TRBJ1-3; D not certain. The germline V and J ends were trimmed by 3 bases and 0 bases, with 10 bases remaining between them. The CDR3 covers 15 residues. From germline, CDR1 is SGHTS and CDR2 YDEGEE. CDR3 bases: TGTGCCAGCAGCTCCCCAGGCATCTCTGGAAACACCATATATTTT. Translating gives CASSSPGISGNTIYF.

The V call is TRBV20-1, the J call TRBJ2-1; 7 bases map to TRBD1. With 3 bases clipped from V and 6 bases from J, the junction kept 8 bases outside the gene matches. The CDR3 is 14 amino acids. The germline V gene has CDR1 DFQATT and CDR2 SNEGSKA (reference sequence). The DNA of the CDR3 is TGCAGTGCTAGTAGGGGACAGAGCTCCAATGAGCAGTTCTTC. This sequence encodes CSASRGQSSNEQFF.

This chain connects TRBV30 to TRBJ1-2, with TRBD1 identical over 7 bases. The CDR3 totals 13 residues. V lost 5 bases to trimming and J lost 4 bases; unmatched junction nucleotides: 7. Germline V gene data show CDR1 as GTSNPN and CDR2 as SVGIG (reference sequence). The DNA of the CDR3 is TGTGCCTGGGCCGACAGGGAAGGCTATGGCTACACCTTC. It is translated as CAWADREGYGYTF.

The chain couples TRBV7-8 to TRBJ2-1, with 16 bases matching TRBD2. V was clipped by 4 bases and J by 15 bases; unmatched bases: 15. CDR3 length equals 17 residues. The germline V gene has CDR1 SGHVS and CDR2 FQNEAQ. The CDR3 protein is CASSSINPGLAGGEVFF. The CDR3 DNA reads TGTGCCAGCAGCTCAATCAACCCGGGACTAGCGGGAGGGGAGGTGTTCTTC.

The rearrangement joins TRBV15 to TRBJ1-2, with a weak D call TRBD1 (6 bases). From germline, CDR1 is LNHNV and CDR2 YYDKDF (reference sequence). The CDR3 extends over 15 amino acids. The germline V and J ends were trimmed by 5 bases and 4 bases, with 17 bases remaining between them. CDR3: CATSLEVGATYGYTF. The CDR3 bases are TGTGCCACCAGCCTAGAGGTGGGGGCCACCTATGGCTACACCTTC.

The chain carries TRBV18 and TRBJ2-2; 9 bases line up with TRBD1. Trimming cost V 3 bases and J 5 bases; bases outside gene matches: 4. The CDR3 is 15 residues long. The germline V gene has CDR1 KGHSH and CDR2 LQKENI. The CDR3 loop reads CASSPSGTGTGELFF. Here the CDR3 DNA reads TGTGCCAGCTCACCCTCCGGGACAGGGACCGGGGAGCTGTTTTTT.

This clone has just one count. The chain combines TRBV7-9 with TRBJ1-3; tentative D call: TRBD1 (5 bases). Germline V gene data show CDR1 as SEHNR and CDR2 as FQNEAQ (reference sequence). The length of the CDR3 is 15 residues. V lost 4 bases and J 4 bases, leaving 14 bases between the germline ends. CDR3 DNA sequence: TGTGCCAGCAGCTCAAGGGGCGCGTCAGGAAACACCATATATTTT. Translated, it gives CASSSRGASGNTIYF.